This T cell receptor (beta chain) appears in the sequencing data of a study of CD8 T cells in Susac syndrome (dated by TCRdb to the late 2010s). Some background on the complete study: Among the Susac syndrome patients who were sequenced, clinically active disease was present in about six and clinical remission was observed in under ten. At blood withdrawal, Susac syndrome patients were therapy-naive, treated with corticosteroids (with IVIg additionally given to some), or treated with IVIg alone. Repertoire sequencing was used to test whether CD8+ T cell activation and differentiation in Susac syndrome was antigen driven. The clonality of the CD8+ T cell repertoire was compared across 11 to 12 healthy donors, some 14 Susac syndrome patients and roughly 15 multiple sclerosis patients. The paper as a whole reports these results and caveats: In the total CD8+ and CD8+ TEMRA repertoires, sixteen and five Susac-specific public clones, respectively, were identified. The TCR sequencing and HLA analysis was acknowledged to have included a relatively small number of individuals. Clonal expansion was observed in Susac syndrome CD8+ repertoires, with the highest expansion in CD8+ TEMRA cells and greater expansion in clinically active than in remitting patients.

RNA was extracted using the RNeasy kit, and about 0.5 to 1 ug of the RNA was reverse transcribed with random hexamers. TCR beta CDR3 regions were amplified with the immunoSEQ multiplex PCR assay covering 54 Vbeta and 13 Jbeta segments. To correct PCR amplification bias, a synthetic template baseline was used for both primer optimization and computational correction. Under the source paper's analysis protocol: Reads were annotated to V, D and J genes per IMGT and analyzed with immunoSEQ Analyzer, keeping only productive sequences. Clonality was computed as one minus Shannon entropy normalized by log2 of the number of productive unique sequences. For each patient and control, public and private clones were evaluated within the 100 most prevalent clones. A clone was defined as Susac-specific if it was absent from the healthy and MS cohorts, from some 980 published viral clones and from other ImmuneACCESS disease sequences. TCRdb reran the public reads through fastp at Q25 and MiXCR, keeping productive beta chains. Rows are unified per CDR3 protein, each entry keeping the most common DNA and genes. Clone size and V and J calls follow TCRdb, not the original study. Across this sample there are about 120,000 distinct CDR3 sequences, with 90% to 95% seen only once. Approximately 0.2% of the sample is in the top ten clones.

Peripheral blood CD8+ and CD4+ T cells from healthy donors, Susac syndrome patients and multiple sclerosis patients were profiled using high-throughput TCR beta sequencing. The Susac syndrome patients fulfilled recently defined diagnostic criteria for either definite or probable disease. Bulk CD8+ and CD4+ T cells were purified by magnetic negative isolation, while CD8+ TEMRA cells were enriched using FACS. Blood was drawn into EDTA tubes, processed within 24 hours, and PBMCs were isolated by density gradient centrifugation. PBMCs destined for TCR sequencing were cryopreserved in liquid nitrogen and later thawed in a 37 °C water bath. The sorted or isolated CD4+, CD8+ and CD8+ TEMRA cells had a purity of 90% or higher. V is reduced by 1 base and J by 5 bases, leaving a spacing of 8 bases between them. Counted from cysteine to phenylalanine, this CDR3 has 13 amino acids. Of the read, only the CDR3 DNA is kept; its 39 bases are in frame from base 1.

Concerning this clonotype: Its antigen has not been determined. No quality values exist for individual bases; no much larger clone is one base distant.

The chain uses TRBV12-3 or TRBV12-4 and TRBJ1-2; no D gene call is confident. The sample comprised CD8+ T cells from PBMCs. The origin of this receptor is a human donor with Susac syndrome. The DNA sequence reads TGTGCCAGCAGTTTAGACAGCTTTTATGGCTACACCTTC. This encodes CASSLDSFYGYTF.